Below, 18 T cell receptor beta chains from the same sample are listed, as sequenced in a study of cytomegalovirus exposure and HLA in healthy donors. Assay used: immunoSEQ multiplex PCR; TCRdb lists only in-frame clones, some missing. The table lists 150,000 to 200,000 clones, approximately 88% of them singletons, with roughly 7.5% in the top ten. The sequenced sample was PBMCs. The receptors were gathered from a man younger than 30 in good health and CMV-seropositive.

V and J are TRBV7-9 and TRBJ2-4; D is perhaps TRBD2 (5 bases). V dropped 1 base and J dropped 4 bases, with 11 bases sitting between them. The V gene's germline CDR1 is SEHNR and CDR2 FQNEAQ (reference sequence). This CDR3 contains 15 residues. The CDR3 reads CASSLGESGKNIQYF. The CDR3 region has the DNA TGTGCCAGCAGCTTAGGGGAGAGTGGAAAAAACATTCAGTACTTC.

The genes are TRBV7-2 and TRBJ1-4; a possible D gene is TRBD1 (6 bases). CDR3 length: 14 residues. Between the trimmed V and J ends, which lost 10 bases and 1 base, there was a span of 13 bases. Germline V gives CDR1 SGHTA, CDR2 FQGNSA. CDR3 amino acids: CATGELVTNEKLFF. The CDR3 DNA reads as TGTGCCACAGGGGAGTTAGTAACTAATGAAAAACTGTTTTTT.

This clone was picked up many times. A read error may account for a junction end that differs from germline. The rearrangement uses TRBV9 and TRBJ2-7; D not certain. The germline CDR1 and CDR2 sequences are SGDLS and YYNGEE. The CDR3 sequence is 13 residues long. The CDR3 loop reads CASSDEVSHEQYF. The CDR3 DNA sequence: TGTGCCAGCAGCGATGAGGTCTCCCACGAGCAGTACTTC.

The rearrangement joins TRBV30 to TRBJ1-2; a weak D match, TRBD1 (5 bases). The CDR3 totals 14 residues. Trimming shortened V by 4 bases and J by 0 bases, and 12 bases separated the two germline ends. Germline V gene data show CDR1 as GTSNPN and CDR2 as SVGIG (reference sequence). The CDR3 nucleotides are TGTGCCTGGAAACCGTTGACAGCTAACTATGGCTACACCTTC. It codes for CAWKPLTANYGYTF.

The rearrangement joins TRBV19 to TRBJ2-7; 7 bases map to TRBD2. The CDR3 is 14 amino acids. CDR1 LNHDA and CDR2 SQIVND come from the germline V gene (reference sequence). The J segment lost 6 bases and the V segment lost 7 bases, leaving 12 bases of the junction unmatched. CDR3 sequence: CASTRPGTTCEQYF. CDR3 nucleotide sequence: TGTGCCAGTACCCGTCCGGGGACTACCTGCGAGCAGTACTTC.

CDR3 DNA: TGTGCCAGCAGTTCCGCGTGGGGACAGATGTACGAGCAGTACTTC. It translates to CASSSAWGQMYEQYF. The V gene is TRBV28, the J gene TRBJ2-7, with 7 nucleotides matching TRBD1. V gave up 4 bases and J gave up 4 bases; unmatched junction bases: 10. The germline CDR1 and CDR2 sequences are MDHEN and SYDVKM. CDR3 length: 15 amino acids.

The chain combines TRBV7-3 with TRBJ2-7; 7 positions agree with TRBD2. CDR3 length: 14 residues. The germline V gene encodes CDR1 SGHTA and CDR2 FQGTGA. The ends lost 5 bases at V and 4 bases at J; junction bases unmatched: 8. The CDR3 here is CASSPGGGNYEQYF. The CDR3 DNA reads TGTGCCAGCAGCCCTGGCGGGGGTAATTACGAGCAGTACTTC.

The CDR3 sequence is CASSGLISYNEQFF. For the CDR3, the DNA is TGTGCCAGCAGTGGTCTAATCTCCTACAATGAGCAGTTCTTC. The V gene is TRBV27, the J gene TRBJ2-1, with D unclear. Germline values: CDR1 MNHEY, CDR2 SMNVEV (reference sequence). V shed 5 bases and J shed 0 bases, with 8 bases lying between them. The CDR3 length is 14 residues.

The CDR3 DNA follows: TGTGCCAGCAGTCCCGGCTCGACAGTACCCTATGGCTACACCTTC. This translates into CASSPGSTVPYGYTF. The chain employs TRBV11-2 and TRBJ1-2; tentatively, D is TRBD1 (5 bases). The CDR3 contains 15 residues. CDR1 and CDR2 (germline): SGHAT, FQNNGV. V was trimmed by 6 bases and J by 4 bases, leaving 18 bases between them.

The gene calls are TRBV7-8 and TRBJ2-7, with a possible D match to TRBD1 (6 bases). V dropped 7 bases and J dropped 3 bases, with 19 bases sitting between them. The CDR3 runs to 15 residues. CDR1 is SGHVS, CDR2 FQNEAQ, per germline. CDR3 in amino acids: CASTYRARGHYEQYF. The CDR3 DNA follows: TGTGCCAGCACTTACCGTGCCAGGGGTCACTACGAGCAGTACTTC.

The CDR3 region has the DNA TGTGCCAGCAGCCCCGGGACTAGTATAGGTGAGCAGTTCTTC. Protein sequence: CASSPGTSIGEQFF. V gene TRBV7-3 combines with J gene TRBJ2-1; 8 bases map to TRBD2. The CDR3 length is 14 residues. The V and J ends lost 5 bases and 9 bases, in that order; junction bases with no gene match: 9. Germline V gene lookup returns CDR1 SGHTA and CDR2 FQGTGA.

The chain couples TRBV11-2 to TRBJ2-5; TRBD1 aligns across 7 bases. Germline lookup yields CDR1 SGHAT and CDR2 FQNNGV. The CDR3 is 14 residues long. V shed 8 bases, J shed 5 bases, and the junction held 11 bases outside the gene matches. The CDR3 nucleotides read TGTGCCAGCTCAGTCCAGGGGGTGGTGGAGACCCAGTACTTC. Protein sequence: CASSVQGVVETQYF.

The J gene is TRBJ2-2, the V gene TRBV5-1; 7 bases are shared with TRBD1. CDR1 and CDR2 from the germline V gene are SGHRS and YFSETQ. This CDR3 comprises 15 residues. V dropped 3 bases and J dropped 0; count of bases not matched to a gene: 2. DNA of the CDR3: TGCGCCAGCAGCTCCCAGGGGGCGAACACCGGGGAGCTGTTTTTT. It translates to CASSSQGANTGELFF.

The chain uses TRBV7-3 and TRBJ2-1, with a possible D match to TRBD2 (6 bases). The V gene's germline CDR1 is SGHTA and CDR2 FQGTGA. There are 16 residues in the CDR3. V dropped 5 bases and J dropped 7 bases, with 21 bases sitting between them. This CDR3 reads CASSHSGLRGENEQFF. The CDR3 coding sequence is TGTGCCAGCAGCCACAGCGGGTTGCGGGGCGAGAATGAGCAGTTCTTC.

The chain combines TRBV7-3 with TRBJ2-1; D is possibly TRBD2 (7 bases). The germline V and J ends were trimmed by 5 bases and 3 bases, with 14 bases remaining between them. CDR1 is SGHTA, CDR2 FQGTGA, per germline. The CDR3 totals 15 residues. CDR3 DNA: TGTGCCAGCAGCCCGCTAGGGGGGGGCTACAATGAGCAGTTCTTC. This translates into CASSPLGGGYNEQFF.

This chain connects TRBV9 to TRBJ1-2; no reliable D call. Trimming left V 4 bases short and J 8 bases short, with 9 bases between. The CDR3 is made up of 11 amino acids. Per the germline V gene, CDR1 is SGDLS and CDR2 is YYNGEE. CDR3 coding DNA: TGTGCCAGCAGCTCGAGGGAGGGCTACACCTTC. Protein product: CASSSREGYTF.

J is TRBJ2-7 and V is TRBV29-1, with 11 bases fitting TRBD2. Per the germline V gene, CDR1 is SQVTM and CDR2 is ANQGSEA. CDR3 size: 15 residues. Trimming took 7 bases from V and 0 from J; bases not matched to a gene: 8. The CDR3 DNA follows: TGCAGCGCCCAGACCGGGACTAGCGGCTCCTACGAGCAGTACTTC. It yields the protein CSAQTGTSGSYEQYF.

In this sample, this clone turned up once. The V call is TRBV7-9, the J call TRBJ1-4; possible D gene TRBD1, 6 bases. The V and J ends lost 2 bases and 3 bases respectively, with 13 bases between them. Germline CDR1 is SEHNR and CDR2 is FQNEAQ (reference sequence). CDR3 length: 16 residues. CDR3 amino acids: CASSLHPRGSNEKLFF. The CDR3 DNA reads as TGTGCCAGCAGCTTACATCCCAGGGGATCTAATGAAAAACTGTTTTTT.